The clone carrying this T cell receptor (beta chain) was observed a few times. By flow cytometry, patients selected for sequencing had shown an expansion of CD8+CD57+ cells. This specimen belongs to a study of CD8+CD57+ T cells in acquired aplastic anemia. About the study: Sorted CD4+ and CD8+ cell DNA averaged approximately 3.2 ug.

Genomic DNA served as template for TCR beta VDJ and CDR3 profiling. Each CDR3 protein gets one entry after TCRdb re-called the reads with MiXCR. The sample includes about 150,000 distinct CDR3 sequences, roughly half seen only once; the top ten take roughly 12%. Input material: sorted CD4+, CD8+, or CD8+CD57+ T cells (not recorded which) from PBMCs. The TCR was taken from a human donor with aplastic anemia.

CDR3 region: CASSEAGANVLTF. CDR3 in DNA: TGTGCCAGCAGTGAAGCAGGGGCCAACGTCCTGACTTTC. V gene TRBV2 combines with J gene TRBJ2-6; D is unresolved. The germline CDR1 and CDR2 sequences are SNHLY and FYNNEI. Deletions cut 0 bases from V and 4 bases from J, with 1 base between. The CDR3 consists of 13 residues.